The rows below give T cell receptor beta chains drawn from one sample of a study of Ad26.COV2.S vaccination and SARS-CoV-2 variants. This table comes from immunoSEQ multiplex PCR, and its TCRdb copy is limited to in-frame clones, with some not included. The data hold 300,000 to 350,000 clones, with 85% to 90% observed a single time. The input for sequencing was peripheral blood, taken in a trial of Ad26.COV2.S vaccine versus placebo. These receptors were obtained from a person between 18 and 65 years old who received the Ad26.COV2.S COVID-19 vaccine or a placebo. CDR3s include the opening cysteine and the closing phenylalanine or tryptophan. D genes are given only for firm matches. Only part of the rows carry a size: once, few, many, or a class if the clone is expanded.

>-|-|TRBJ1-4|TRBV27
TGTGCCAGCAGTTTAATCCGAACAACTAATGAAAAACTGTTTTTT
CASSLIRTTNEKLFF
>few|TRBD1|TRBJ1-2|TRBV18
TGTGCCAGCTCACCAGACAGGGGTAAAGACTATGGCTACACCTTC
CASSPDRGKDYGYTF
>-|-|TRBJ1-2|TRBV28
TGTGCCAGCAGCTCCACTCCCGAAAGGAATAAAGGCTACACCTTC
CASSSTPERNKGYTF
>-|-|TRBJ1-5|TRBV19
TGTGCCAGTAGTTATAGGGAGAACAATCAGCCCCAGCATTTT
CASSYRENNQPQHF
>-|-|TRBJ1-1|TRBV7-2
TGTGCCAGCAGCTTATTAAGTGGCGGTGAAGCTTTCTTT
CASSLLSGGEAFF
>-|TRBD2|TRBJ2-2|TRBV6-1
TGTGCCAGCAGTGAATTGTTGGTAGCGGGTGCCACCGGGGAGCTGTTTTTT
CASSELLVAGATGELFF
>once|TRBD1|TRBJ1-6|TRBV25-1
TGTGCCAGCAGTGACCGGGGGACAGCTCCTAATTCACCCCTCCACTTT
CASSDRGTAPNSPLHF
>-|-|TRBJ2-5|TRBV5-1
TGCGCCAGCACCACCTCCGGGACGCTCCAGGAGACCCAGTACTTC
CASTTSGTLQETQYF
>-|-|TRBJ1-5|TRBV28
TGTGCCAGCAGCCGGGGGGGTGGCGGGAATCAGCCCCAGCATTTT
CASSRGGGGNQPQHF
>-|-|TRBJ2-5|TRBV7-3
TGTGCCAGCAGCCGCGGGCCCCAAGAGACCCAGTACTTC
CASSRGPQETQYF
>-|TRBD1|TRBJ2-7|TRBV7-8
TGTGCCAGCAGCTTGGAATGGGACAGCCCCTACGAGCAGTACTTC
CASSLEWDSPYEQYF
>-|-|TRBJ2-1|TRBV7-9
TGCGGGCTCAGCTCCTACAATGAGCAGTTCTTC
CGLSSYNEQFF
>-|-|TRBJ2-7|TRBV7-9
TGTGCCAGCAGCTTTCTCTCCTACGAGCAGTACTTC
CASSFLSYEQYF
>-|-|TRBJ2-7|TRBV18
TGTGCCAGCTCACCGACAGGCCCCCTCATGGCCCCCTACGAGCAGTACTTC
CASSPTGPLMAPYEQYF
>-|TRBD2|TRBJ2-5|TRBV19
TGTGCCAGTAGGATTAGCGGGCAAGAGACCCAGTACTTC
CASRISGQETQYF
>-|TRBD1|TRBJ1-1|TRBV19
TGTGCCAGTAGTCTCCCAGGGGGCTCGAACACTGAAGCTTTCTTT
CASSLPGGSNTEAFF
>-|-|TRBJ2-1|TRBV2
TGTGCCAGCAAAGGTCAGGCGGGGATATACAATGAGCAGTTCTTC
CASKGQAGIYNEQFF
>-|-|TRBJ2-3|TRBV19
TGTGCCACAAGGGGGATGGCTACAGATACGCAGTATTTT
CATRGMATDTQYF
>-|TRBD1|TRBJ2-1|TRBV19
TGTGCCAGTAGTATCGGGACAGAGCGCGTAAATGAGCAGTTCTTC
CASSIGTERVNEQFF
>-|-|TRBJ1-5|TRBV20-1
TGCAGTGCTAGTCTACCAGGGCCTGGACAGCCCCAGCATTTT
CSASLPGPGQPQHF
>-|TRBD1|TRBJ1-2|TRBV6-2/TRBV6-3
TGTGCCAGCAGCCGGGACAGGGGGCGCGGGTATGGCTACACCTTC
CASSRDRGRGYGYTF
>-|TRBD1|TRBJ2-3|TRBV28
TGTGCCAGCAGTTTAGGACAGGGGGAGTCGGATACGCAGTATTTT
CASSLGQGESDTQYF
>-|-|TRBJ1-5|TRBV27
TGTGCCAGCAGTTTTAAAGCAGAGTCAGCGGAGCCCCAGCATTTT
CASSFKAESAEPQHF
>-|-|TRBJ1-5|TRBV5-1
TGCGCCAGCAGCTTGGGTGGGCAGGGCCCTCAGCCCCAGCATTTT
CASSLGGQGPQPQHF
>once|-|TRBJ2-1|TRBV3-1/TRBV3-2
TGTGCCAGCAGCCAAGACGGGACCACCTACAATGAGCAGTTCTTC
CASSQDGTTYNEQFF
>few|-|TRBJ2-1|TRBV5-6
TGTGCCAGCAGCTTGGGGGTAGACTCCTACAATGAGCAGTTCTTC
CASSLGVDSYNEQFF
>-|-|TRBJ2-4|TRBV27
TGTGCCAGCAGTTCAGTTAGGGTGATATCTCGGGAAGCCAAAAACATTCAGTACTTC
CASSSVRVISREAKNIQYF
>-|-|TRBJ2-7|TRBV27
TGTGCCAGCGGCCGGAACTACGAGCAGTACTTC
CASGRNYEQYF
>-|-|TRBJ2-7|TRBV10-3
TGTGCCATCAGTGAGTCAACAGGGATAACCTACGAGCAGTACTTC
CAISESTGITYEQYF
>-|-|TRBJ2-6|TRBV13
TGTGCCAGCAGCTTAAGATCCTCTGGGGCCAACGTCCTGACTTTC
CASSLRSSGANVLTF
>-|-|TRBJ2-7|TRBV2
TGTGCCAGCAGTCATGGGACCTCCTACGAGCAGTACTTC
CASSHGTSYEQYF
>few|-|TRBJ1-2|TRBV4-2
TGTGCCAGCAGCCAAGTTGGGGGTGGGGCGAACTATGGCTACACCTTC
CASSQVGGGANYGYTF
>-|-|TRBJ1-5|TRBV11-2
TGTGCCAGCAGCTTGAGCGGAGATAGCAATCAGCCCCAGCATTTT
CASSLSGDSNQPQHF
>-|TRBD1|TRBJ2-7|TRBV4-3
TGCGCCAGCAGTCCCGCGGGACAGGGACCCTACGAGCAGTACTTC
CASSPAGQGPYEQYF
>-|TRBD1|TRBJ1-2|TRBV2
TGTGCCAGCAGTTGGACAGGGGGAAACTATGGCTACACCTTC
CASSWTGGNYGYTF
>once|TRBD2|TRBJ2-5|TRBV28
TGTGCCAGCAGTTTACCGACTAGCGGGAGGCTTCGAGAGACCCAGTACTTC
CASSLPTSGRLRETQYF
>-|TRBD1|TRBJ1-1|TRBV11-3
TGTGCCAGCAGCTTAGATGGGACAGGGGATGAAGCTTTCTTT
CASSLDGTGDEAFF
>-|-|TRBJ2-7|TRBV3-1/TRBV3-2
TGTGCCAGCAGCCAAGATACGGGGTCCTACGAGCAGTACTTC
CASSQDTGSYEQYF
>-|-|TRBJ1-4|TRBV5-1
TGCGCCAGCAGTTCCGGACTTAGTAATGAAAAACTGTTTTTT
CASSSGLSNEKLFF
>-|-|TRBJ1-3|TRBV3-1/TRBV3-2
TGTGCCAGCAGCCGGACCGGACTCAGCTCTGGAAACACCATATATTTT
CASSRTGLSSGNTIYF
>-|TRBD2|TRBJ2-1|TRBV27
TGTGCCAGCAGTGTAACGGGACTATATAACAAAGAGTACAATGAGCAGTTCTTC
CASSVTGLYNKEYNEQFF
>few|-|TRBJ2-7|TRBV19
TGTGCCAGTAGTATAGCGGCAGTCTCCTACGAGCAGTACTTC
CASSIAAVSYEQYF